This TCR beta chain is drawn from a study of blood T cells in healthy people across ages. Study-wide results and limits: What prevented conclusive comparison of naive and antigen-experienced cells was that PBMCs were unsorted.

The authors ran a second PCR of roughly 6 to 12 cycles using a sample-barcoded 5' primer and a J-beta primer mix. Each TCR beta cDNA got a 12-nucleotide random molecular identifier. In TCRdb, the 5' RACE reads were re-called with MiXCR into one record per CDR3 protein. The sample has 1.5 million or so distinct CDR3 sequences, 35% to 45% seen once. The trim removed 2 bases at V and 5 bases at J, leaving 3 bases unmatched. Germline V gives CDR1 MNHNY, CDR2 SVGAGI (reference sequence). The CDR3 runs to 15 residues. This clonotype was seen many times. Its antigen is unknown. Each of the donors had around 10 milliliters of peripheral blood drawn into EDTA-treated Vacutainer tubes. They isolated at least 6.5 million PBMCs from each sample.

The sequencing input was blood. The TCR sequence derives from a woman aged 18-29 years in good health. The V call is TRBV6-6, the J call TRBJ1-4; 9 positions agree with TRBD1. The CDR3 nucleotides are TGTGCCAGCAGTTACGGACAGGGGTCAAATGAAAAACTGTTTTTT. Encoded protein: CASSYGQGSNEKLFF.